This is a list of T cell receptor beta chains from one sample in a study of shared clonotypes between healthy human individuals. The assay was immunoSEQ multiplex PCR, and TCRdb's table has in-frame clones only and misses some. The sample lists about a million clones, approximately 80% occurring once. The sample taken for sequencing was memory CD4+ T cells from PBMCs. All receptors come from a man aged 18 to 35 in good health. Some clones in this sample may be carry-over from other donors' samples. The CDR3 runs from the conserved cysteine through the conserved F or W. D genes are given only for firm matches. Part of the rows lack a size; the others show once, few, many or a class for expanded clones.

V: TRBV11-3; D: .; size: .; J: TRBJ2-5; length: 13; CDR3: CASSSTDGETQYF; DNA: TGTGCCAGCAGCTCAACCGACGGGGAGACCCAGTACTTC
V: TRBV5-4; D: .; size: .; J: TRBJ2-1; length: 17; CDR3: CASSWGGAMGSYNEQFF; DNA: TGTGCCAGCAGCTGGGGTGGGGCGATGGGCTCCTACAATGAGCAGTTCTTC
V: TRBV13; D: .; size: .; J: TRBJ1-4; length: 14; CDR3: CASSSRTDGEKLFF; DNA: TGTGCCAGCAGCTCACGGACGGATGGAGAAAAACTGTTTTTT
V: TRBV30; D: .; size: .; J: TRBJ2-4; length: 14; CDR3: CALSSRGRENIQYF; DNA: TGTGCCTTGAGTTCACGCGGACGGGAGAACATTCAGTACTTC
V: TRBV6-5; D: .; size: .; J: TRBJ2-2; length: 13; CDR3: CASRTVNTGELFF; DNA: TGTGCCAGTCGGACAGTGAACACCGGGGAGCTGTTTTTT
V: TRBV28; D: .; size: .; J: TRBJ1-5; length: 13; CDR3: CATGGFGNQPQHF; DNA: TGTGCCACCGGGGGGTTTGGCAATCAGCCCCAGCATTTT
V: TRBV7-3; D: .; size: .; J: TRBJ2-2; length: 12; CDR3: CASSPDTGELFF; DNA: TGTGCCAGCAGCCCCGACACCGGGGAGCTGTTTTTT
V: TRBV7-6; D: .; size: .; J: TRBJ2-2; length: 12; CDR3: CASSSLNGELFF; DNA: TGTGCCAGCAGCTCTCTGAATGGGGAGCTGTTTTTT
V: TRBV6-1; D: .; size: .; J: TRBJ2-7; length: 17; CDR3: CASSEARASHGAYEQYF; DNA: TGTGCCAGCAGTGAAGCCCGGGCCTCGCACGGGGCCTACGAGCAGTACTTC
V: TRBV9; D: .; size: few; J: TRBJ2-3; length: 13; CDR3: CASSVNTGDTQYF; DNA: TGTGCCAGCAGCGTAAACACGGGAGATACGCAGTATTTT
V: TRBV27; D: TRBD2; size: few; J: TRBJ2-3; length: 17; CDR3: CASSLWAGASGRPEKYF; DNA: TGTGCCAGCAGTTTATGGGCTGGGGCTAGCGGGAGGCCCGAAAAGTATTTT